This is a list of T cell receptor beta chains from one sample in a study of T cell responses to AZD1222 COVID-19 vaccine. Here immunoSEQ multiplex PCR was the method, and the copy in TCRdb shows in-frame clones only, minus some. Of some 20,000 clones detected, 84% appear once; the ten largest clones hold 16%. The sequences come from peripheral blood, collected 28 days after the second AZD1222 dose. Receptors originate from an adult who received the AZD1222 COVID-19 vaccine. Both conserved end residues are part of each CDR3. Fields, in order: clone size, J gene, D gene, V gene, CDR3 protein, CDR3 DNA. D genes are given only for firm matches. Size is omitted from some rows. Given values are once, few, many or a class for expanded clones.

.,TRBJ1-1,.,TRBV6-4,CASSIGGRLAEAFF,TGTGCCAGCAGTATAGGGGGGCGTCTAGCTGAAGCTTTCTTT
once,TRBJ2-2,.,TRBV27,CASSPDYGGGELFF,TGTGCCAGCAGTCCGGATTATGGGGGCGGGGAGCTGTTTTTT
.,TRBJ2-1,.,TRBV7-2,CASSIVNEQFF,TGTGCCAGCAGCATAGTCAATGAGCAGTTCTTC
once,TRBJ2-4,TRBD2,TRBV3-1/TRBV3-2,CASSLSGGSVDIQYF,TGTGCCAGCAGCCTCAGCGGCGGGAGTGTAGACATTCAGTACTTC
.,TRBJ2-3,TRBD2,TRBV3-1/TRBV3-2,CASSTRLAGDTDTQYF,TGTGCCAGCAGCACTCGCCTAGCGGGGGACACAGATACGCAGTATTTT
.,TRBJ1-4,.,TRBV18,CASSLRTGGEKLFF,TGTGCCAGCTCACTTAGGACGGGGGGCGAAAAACTGTTTTTT
.,TRBJ2-7,.,TRBV29-1,CSVDRDREQYF,TGCAGCGTTGACCGCGACAGAGAGCAGTACTTC
.,TRBJ2-7,.,TRBV11-2,CASSPLSGKTEQYF,TGTGCCAGCAGCCCCCTGTCGGGGAAGACCGAGCAGTACTTC
.,TRBJ2-1,TRBD1,TRBV7-2,CASSRTGSTYNEQFF,TGTGCCAGCAGCCGGACAGGGAGTACCTACAATGAGCAGTTCTTC
.,TRBJ1-1,.,TRBV28,CASSPYRVVDTEAFF,TGTGCCAGCAGTCCCTACAGGGTCGTGGACACTGAAGCTTTCTTT
few,TRBJ1-5,TRBD1,TRBV19,CASSIPNRGSNQPQHF,TGTGCCAGTAGTATCCCTAACAGGGGTAGCAATCAGCCCCAGCATTTT
.,TRBJ1-2,.,TRBV28,CASSLEQGNYGYTF,TGTGCCAGCAGTTTAGAGCAGGGGAACTATGGCTACACCTTC
.,TRBJ1-4,.,TRBV6-1,CASSESTANEKLFF,TGTGCCAGCAGTGAATCGACTGCTAATGAAAAACTGTTTTTT
.,TRBJ2-1,TRBD2,TRBV2,CASSAGTSSYNEQFF,TGTGCCAGCAGTGCCGGGACTAGCTCTTACAATGAGCAGTTCTTC
.,TRBJ2-2,.,TRBV19,CASSISGGLTGELFF,TGTGCCAGTAGTATCTCAGGCGGTTTGACCGGGGAGCTGTTTTTT
.,TRBJ2-5,TRBD1,TRBV6-5,CASSFGTDPETQYF,TGTGCCAGCAGTTTCGGGACAGACCCAGAGACCCAGTACTTC
.,TRBJ1-5,.,TRBV5-1,CASSLEAKEFNQPQHF,TGCGCCAGCAGCTTGGAGGCGAAGGAATTCAATCAGCCCCAGCATTTT
once,TRBJ1-1,TRBD1,TRBV5-6,CASSLKDRAYTEAFF,TGTGCCAGCAGCTTGAAGGACAGGGCTTACACTGAAGCTTTCTTT
.,TRBJ1-4,TRBD1,TRBV5-1,CASSLAPGGNEKLFF,TGCGCCAGCAGCTTGGCCCCAGGGGGAAATGAAAAACTGTTTTTT
.,TRBJ2-5,.,TRBV5-1,CASSSRALGDQETQYF,TGCGCCAGCAGCTCCCGGGCCCTAGGCGACCAAGAGACCCAGTACTTC
.,TRBJ1-4,.,TRBV5-1,CASSRDWGTNEKLFF,TGCGCCAGCAGCCGAGATTGGGGCACTAATGAAAAACTGTTTTTT
.,TRBJ1-2,TRBD1,TRBV2,CASSEGWTGTDGYTF,TGTGCCAGCAGTGAAGGTTGGACAGGGACGGATGGCTACACCTTC
.,TRBJ1-1,.,TRBV7-2,CASSLDNQGTEAFF,TGTGCCAGCAGCTTAGATAACCAAGGCACTGAAGCTTTCTTT
.,TRBJ2-7,TRBD2,TRBV11-3,CASSPTTSGSGKYF,TGTGCCAGCAGCCCCACGACTAGCGGGAGTGGCAAGTACTTC
.,TRBJ2-7,.,TRBV4-3,CASSQDLGGEQYF,TGCGCCAGCAGCCAAGATCTGGGTGGCGAGCAGTACTTC
once,TRBJ2-4,TRBD2,TRBV11-3,CASSGTGLAGGGKVKNIQYF,TGTGCCAGCAGCGGAACGGGACTAGCGGGAGGAGGAAAGGTCAAAAACATTCAGTACTTC
.,TRBJ1-1,.,TRBV7-3,CASSLMGGFEAFF,TGTGCCAGCAGCCTAATGGGGGGGTTTGAAGCTTTCTTT
few,TRBJ1-4,.,TRBV4-2,CASSQETGGTNEKLFF,TGTGCCAGCAGCCAAGAGACGGGTGGAACTAATGAAAAACTGTTTTTT
.,TRBJ1-1,.,TRBV5-1,CASSLGGPNTEAFF,TGCGCCAGCAGCTTGGGGGGCCCGAACACTGAAGCTTTCTTT
.,TRBJ2-1,.,TRBV2,CASSGRTARYNEQFF,TGTGCCAGCAGTGGGCGGACAGCACGATACAATGAGCAGTTCTTC
.,TRBJ2-1,.,TRBV18,CASSPPGEGGNEQFF,TGTGCCAGCTCACCACCAGGGGAGGGGGGCAATGAGCAGTTCTTC
once,TRBJ2-1,.,TRBV5-5,CASSLETTNSGGAYNEQFF,TGTGCCAGCAGCTTGGAAACAACAAACAGCGGAGGAGCCTACAATGAGCAGTTCTTC
once,TRBJ2-7,.,TRBV3-1/TRBV3-2,CASSPPAGFYEQYF,TGTGCCAGCAGCCCCCCTGCGGGGTTCTACGAGCAGTACTTC
few,TRBJ2-3,.,TRBV4-1,CASRNQGSTTDTQYF,TGCGCCAGCAGAAACCAGGGGAGTACTACAGATACGCAGTATTTT
.,TRBJ1-2,.,TRBV16,CASSQLQGNYGYTF,TGTGCCAGCAGCCAATTGCAAGGGAACTATGGCTACACCTTC
.,TRBJ1-5,.,TRBV22-1,CPGSRDINSNQPQHF,TGTCCTGGGAGCAGGGACATCAATAGCAATCAGCCCCAGCATTTT
.,TRBJ2-7,TRBD1,TRBV7-6,CASSLVPEDRDPYEQYF,TGTGCCAGCAGCTTAGTTCCAGAGGACAGGGACCCCTACGAGCAGTACTTC
.,TRBJ2-3,.,TRBV7-3,CASSSTGTDTQYF,TGTGCCAGCAGCTCGACGGGGACAGATACGCAGTATTTT
.,TRBJ1-5,.,TRBV28,CASRGQPRQPQHF,TGTGCCAGCAGAGGCCAGCCGAGACAGCCCCAGCATTTT
once,TRBJ1-5,.,TRBV19,CASSIMGDQQPQHF,TGTGCCAGTAGTATCATGGGGGATCAACAGCCCCAGCATTTT
.,TRBJ2-7,TRBD2,TRBV18,CASSPFGTSGSASYEQYF,TGTGCCAGCTCACCGTTCGGGACTAGCGGGAGCGCATCCTACGAGCAGTACTTC
few,TRBJ2-1,.,TRBV11-3,CASSLSSNEQFF,TGTGCCAGCAGCTTAAGCAGCAATGAGCAGTTCTTC
.,TRBJ1-3,.,TRBV18,CASSPGRQSGNTIYF,TGTGCCAGCTCACCCGGGAGGCAGTCTGGAAACACCATATATTTT
.,TRBJ2-3,.,TRBV21-1,CASSKSLAVTDTQYF,TGTGCCAGCAGCAAATCTCTAGCGGTCACAGATACGCAGTATTTT
few,TRBJ2-1,.,TRBV19,CASRALGIDEQFF,TGTGCCAGTAGGGCCCTGGGGATCGATGAGCAGTTCTTC
.,TRBJ2-3,TRBD2,TRBV5-1,CASSSNLAGATTDTQYF,TGCGCCAGCAGCTCCAACTTAGCGGGAGCCACCACAGATACGCAGTATTTT